This entry is about one T cell receptor (beta chain). The ends lost 7 bases at V and 7 bases at J; junction bases unmatched: 4. The length of the CDR3 is 12 residues. From germline, CDR1 is ENHRY and CDR2 SYGVKD. This record comes from a study of siplizumab effects on memory and regulatory T cells. Measured with immunoSEQ multiplex PCR; TCRdb has only the in-frame clones, and not every one. The sample lists 50,000 to 70,000 clones; approximately 97% were seen once. The J gene is TRBJ2-1, the V gene TRBV10-3; 7 bases fit TRBD2. The TCR was taken from a human donor in good health. Sequencing input: naive CD8+ T cells sorted from blood. The CDR3 nucleotides read TGTGCCATCACGCCTAGCGGTAATGAGCAGTTCTTC. Its translation: CAITPSGNEQFF.